This T cell receptor beta chain originates from a study of cytomegalovirus exposure and HLA in healthy donors. At collection, donors were nominally healthy, but unrecorded immune exposures were probable. As regards this clone: The antigen remains undetermined.

Overall study findings and caveats: The authors considered a cluster of highly shared sequence variants likely to be a sequencing artifact. The presence/absence work took it that sequencing depth was about the same across donors. Rarity characterized most TCR sequences, yet some public TCRs appeared in many donors.

It was with 60 Vbeta and 13 Jbeta primers that the PCR ran. The method was immunoSEQ multiplex PCR; TCRdb's version includes in-frame clones alone and lacks a portion of them. Among 140,000 to 150,000 clones listed, roughly 80% were seen once. V lost 8 bases and J lost 3, with 17 bases in between. The CDR3 loop spans 14 amino acids. Looked up from germline, CDR1 is LNHNV and CDR2 is YYDKDF (reference sequence). This clonotype originated in a middle-aged man in good health and CMV-seropositive. Sequencing was performed on PBMCs. The rearrangement links TRBV15 to TRBJ2-7; a possible D gene is TRBD2 (7 bases). CDR3 protein: CATRGAATNYEQYF. CDR3 sequence (DNA): TGTGCCACCCGGGGGGCGGCAACTAACTACGAGCAGTACTTC.